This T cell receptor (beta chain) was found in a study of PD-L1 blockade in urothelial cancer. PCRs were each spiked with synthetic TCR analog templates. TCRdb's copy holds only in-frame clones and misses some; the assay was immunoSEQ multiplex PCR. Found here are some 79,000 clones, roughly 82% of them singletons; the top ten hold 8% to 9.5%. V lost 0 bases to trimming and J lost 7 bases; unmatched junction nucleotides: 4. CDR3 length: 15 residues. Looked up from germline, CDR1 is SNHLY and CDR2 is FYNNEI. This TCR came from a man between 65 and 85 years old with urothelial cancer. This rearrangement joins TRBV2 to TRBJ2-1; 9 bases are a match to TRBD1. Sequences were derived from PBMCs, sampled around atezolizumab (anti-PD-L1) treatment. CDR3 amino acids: CASSEANRGLNEQFF. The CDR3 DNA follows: TGTGCCAGCAGTGAAGCGAACAGGGGGCTTAATGAGCAGTTCTTC.